These T cell receptor beta chains were read from a single sample in a study of T cell repertoires in cytomegalovirus infection. TCRdb fed the reads into MiXCR, producing one record per CDR3 protein. Here the sample spans around 740,000 distinct CDR3 sequences, roughly 36% being singletons. Material: PBMCs. The receptors derive from a human donor in good health (CMV status not recorded). Some clones in this sample may be carry-over from other donors' samples. Both conserved end residues are trimmed from each CDR3.

TRBV11-2 | 13 | ASSLGDREFDEQY
TRBV28 | 14 | ASSSLRTLNTGELF
TRBV11-2 | 12 | ASSSEGAQNGYT
TRBV12-3/TRBV12-4 | 13 | ASSPGGVLTYEQY
TRBV25-1 | 11 | ASGPHGEDTQY
TRBV7-2 | 13 | ASRGSGGVVREQF
TRBV28 | 15 | ASSFFRVKYSNQPQH
TRBV6-5 | 11 | ASRGHIHQPQH
TRBV7-3 | 11 | ASSKQGLQGYT
TRBV10-3 | 12 | AISLDRSNQPQH
TRBV10-3 | 14 | AISDPTSQRNQPQH
TRBV7-2 | 13 | ASSLLGQGNSPLH
TRBV28 | 15 | ASSHGTGRNLRTEAF
TRBV28 | 12 | ASSSGQDVYEQY
TRBV7-8 | 13 | ASSLGAGDTYEQY
TRBV12-3/TRBV12-4 | 12 | ASSRTSGSAEQF
TRBV28 | 12 | ASREQGRNTEAF
TRBV29-1 | 12 | SVRTSSGTDTQY
TRBV12-3/TRBV12-4 | 12 | ASNYQGPGNTIY
TRBV28 | 16 | ASNFIRGFGQINSPLH
TRBV28 | 13 | ASSRRDRAQETQY
TRBV28 | 9 | ASSYGVGYT
TRBV5-1 | 12 | ASSSGDYTGELF
TRBV28 | 13 | ASSLAAAGANVLT
TRBV7-9 | 12 | ASSTPGGGFGYT
TRBV4-1 | 13 | ASSPSGQYDYGYT
TRBV27 | 13 | ASSLSQEGQGIRL
TRBV10-3 | 12 | AIRAGTANEKLF
TRBV12-3/TRBV12-4 | 9 | ASRSTDTQY
TRBV3-1 | 13 | ASVPRGGTYNEQF
TRBV7-9 | 12 | ASSLAPGHYEQY
TRBV5-4 | 12 | ASTLDRGHTEAF
TRBV24-1 | 12 | ATSDSKGLNEAF
TRBV6-1 | 12 | ASRAGQANTEAF
TRBV5-1 | 14 | ASSLEGTVLNSPLH
TRBV7-8 | 12 | ASSWGTGGYEQY
TRBV20-1 | 13 | SARDRAILAYEQY
TRBV5-6 | 13 | ASSLGRTGQSPQH
TRBV7-9 | 15 | ASSSDQKGGWNQPQH
TRBV7-2 | 12 | ASSLQGAGSPLH
TRBV4-2 | 12 | ASSQEGARETQY
TRBV4-1 | 17 | ASSQGGSGEVVGNTEAF